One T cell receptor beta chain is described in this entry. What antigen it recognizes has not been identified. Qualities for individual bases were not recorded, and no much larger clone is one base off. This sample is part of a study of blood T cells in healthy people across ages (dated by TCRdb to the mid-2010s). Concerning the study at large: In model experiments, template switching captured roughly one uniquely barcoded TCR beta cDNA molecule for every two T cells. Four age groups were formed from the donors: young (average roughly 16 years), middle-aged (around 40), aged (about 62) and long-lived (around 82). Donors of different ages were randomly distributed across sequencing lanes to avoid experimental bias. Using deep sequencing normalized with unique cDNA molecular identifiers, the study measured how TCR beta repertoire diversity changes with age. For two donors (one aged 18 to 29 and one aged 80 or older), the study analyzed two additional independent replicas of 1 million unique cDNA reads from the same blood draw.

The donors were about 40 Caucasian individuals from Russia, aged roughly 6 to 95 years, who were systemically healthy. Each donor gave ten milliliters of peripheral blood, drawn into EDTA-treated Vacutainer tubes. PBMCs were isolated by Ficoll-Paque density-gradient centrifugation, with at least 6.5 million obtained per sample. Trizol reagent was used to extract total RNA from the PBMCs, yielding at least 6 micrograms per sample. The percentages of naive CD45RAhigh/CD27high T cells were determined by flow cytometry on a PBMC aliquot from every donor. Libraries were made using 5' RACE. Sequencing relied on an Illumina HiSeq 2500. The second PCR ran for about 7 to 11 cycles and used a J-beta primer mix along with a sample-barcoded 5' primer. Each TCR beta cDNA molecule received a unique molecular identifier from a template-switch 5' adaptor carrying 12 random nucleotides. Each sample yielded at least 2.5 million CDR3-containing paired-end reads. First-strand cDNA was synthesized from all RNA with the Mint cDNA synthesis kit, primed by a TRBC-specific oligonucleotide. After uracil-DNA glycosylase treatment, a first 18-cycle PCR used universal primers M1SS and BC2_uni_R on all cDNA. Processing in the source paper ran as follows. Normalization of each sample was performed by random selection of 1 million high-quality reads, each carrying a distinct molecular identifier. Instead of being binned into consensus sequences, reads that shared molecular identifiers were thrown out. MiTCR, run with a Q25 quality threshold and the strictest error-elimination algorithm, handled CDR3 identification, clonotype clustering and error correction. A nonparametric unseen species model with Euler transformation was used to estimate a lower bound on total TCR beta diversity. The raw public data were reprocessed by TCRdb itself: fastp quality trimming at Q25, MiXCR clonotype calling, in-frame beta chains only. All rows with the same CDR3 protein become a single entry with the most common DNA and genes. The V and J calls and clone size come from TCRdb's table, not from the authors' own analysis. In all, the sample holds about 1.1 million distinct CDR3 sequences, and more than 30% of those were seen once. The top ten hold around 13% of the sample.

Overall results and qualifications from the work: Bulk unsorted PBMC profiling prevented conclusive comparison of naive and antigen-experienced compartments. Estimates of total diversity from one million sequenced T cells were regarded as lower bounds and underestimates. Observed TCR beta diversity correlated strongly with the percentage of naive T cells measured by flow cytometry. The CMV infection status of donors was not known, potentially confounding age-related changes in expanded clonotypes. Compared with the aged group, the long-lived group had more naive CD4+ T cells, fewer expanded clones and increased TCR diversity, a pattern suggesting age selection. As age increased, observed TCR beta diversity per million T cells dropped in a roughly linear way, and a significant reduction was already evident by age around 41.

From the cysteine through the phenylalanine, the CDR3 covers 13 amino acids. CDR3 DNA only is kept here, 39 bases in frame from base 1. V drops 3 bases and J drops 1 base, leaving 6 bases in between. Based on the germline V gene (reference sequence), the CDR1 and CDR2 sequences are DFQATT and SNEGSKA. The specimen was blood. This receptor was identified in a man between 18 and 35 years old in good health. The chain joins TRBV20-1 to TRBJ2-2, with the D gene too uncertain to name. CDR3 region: CSASNKNTGELFF. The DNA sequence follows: TGCAGTGCTAGTAACAAGAACACCGGGGAGCTGTTTTTT.